This is a list of T cell receptor beta chains from one sample in a study of tumor and adjacent non-tumor tissue in lung cancer. TCRdb redid the calling of the multiplex PCR reads with MiXCR, one entry per CDR3 protein. This table holds about 90,000 distinct CDR3 sequences, more than 75% found once. The sequenced material came from distant non-tumor lung tissue. The source is a woman between 45 and 60 years old with non-small cell lung cancer. Each CDR3 is given with its conserved first and last residue. The D gene is left open where the match is weak.

>TRBV11-2|TRBJ2-3|NA
CASRDSTGSDKHYF
>TRBV30|TRBJ2-3|TRBD1
CAWGQGTDTQYF
>TRBV30|TRBJ1-6|NA
CATRGEYNSPLHF
>TRBV28|TRBJ2-7|NA
CASSWAAYGVYGQYF
>TRBV29-1|TRBJ1-2|NA
CNVEPPAGKGGKGWDYTF
>TRBV6-2/TRBV6-3|NA|TRBD2
CASNIGLAGVAEQFF
>TRBV6-5|TRBJ2-5|TRBD2
CASRSLYTSGSREAQYF
>TRBV6-1|TRBJ2-7|TRBD2
CASSPFVAGGIYEQYF
>TRBV4-1|TRBJ2-4|NA
CASSQEGGGSRAKNIQYF
>TRBV6-6|TRBJ2-5|NA
CASSDPDSPETQNF
>TRBV5-5|TRBJ2-7|NA
CASRFSVFDRAYGQYF
>TRBV7-8|TRBJ2-3|NA
CASSFGSTDTQYF
>TRBV6-5|TRBJ2-5|NA
CASSPGAVQETQYF
>TRBV6-1|TRBJ2-2|NA
CASSESAWNTEELFF
>TRBV6-1|TRBJ2-7|TRBD2
CASGAGEVQEQYF
>TRBV20-1|TRBJ2-2|NA
CNARDGIGELFF
>TRBV10-1|TRBJ2-3|NA
CANSESIQPLDTQYF